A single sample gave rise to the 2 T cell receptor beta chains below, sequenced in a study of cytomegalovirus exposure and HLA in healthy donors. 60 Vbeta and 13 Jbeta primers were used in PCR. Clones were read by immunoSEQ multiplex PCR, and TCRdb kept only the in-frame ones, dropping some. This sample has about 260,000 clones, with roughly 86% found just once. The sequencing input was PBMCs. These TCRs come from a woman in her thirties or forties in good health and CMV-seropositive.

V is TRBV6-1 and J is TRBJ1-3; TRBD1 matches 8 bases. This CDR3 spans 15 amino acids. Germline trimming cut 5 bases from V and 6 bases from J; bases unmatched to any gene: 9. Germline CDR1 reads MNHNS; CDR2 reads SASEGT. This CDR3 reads CASSSGTGEVNTIYF. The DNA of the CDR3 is TGTGCCAGCAGTTCAGGGACAGGAGAAGTAAACACCATATATTTT.

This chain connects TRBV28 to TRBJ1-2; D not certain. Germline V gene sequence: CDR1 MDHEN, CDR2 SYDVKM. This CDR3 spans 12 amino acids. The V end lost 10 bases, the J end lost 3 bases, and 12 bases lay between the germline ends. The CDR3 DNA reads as TGTGCCACCATAACCAACTACTATGGCTACACCTTC. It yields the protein CATITNYYGYTF.